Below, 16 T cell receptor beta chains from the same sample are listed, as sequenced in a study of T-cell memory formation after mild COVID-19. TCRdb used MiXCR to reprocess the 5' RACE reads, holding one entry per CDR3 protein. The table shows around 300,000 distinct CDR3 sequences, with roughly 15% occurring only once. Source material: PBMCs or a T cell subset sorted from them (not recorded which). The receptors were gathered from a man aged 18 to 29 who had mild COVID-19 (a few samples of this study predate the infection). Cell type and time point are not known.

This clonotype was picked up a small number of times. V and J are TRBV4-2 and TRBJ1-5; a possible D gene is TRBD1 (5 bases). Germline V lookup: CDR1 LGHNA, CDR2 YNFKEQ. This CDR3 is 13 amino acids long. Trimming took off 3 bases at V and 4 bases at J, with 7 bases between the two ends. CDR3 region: CASSQQGNQPQHF. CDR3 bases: TGTGCCAGCAGCCAGCAGGGTAATCAGCCCCAGCATTTT.

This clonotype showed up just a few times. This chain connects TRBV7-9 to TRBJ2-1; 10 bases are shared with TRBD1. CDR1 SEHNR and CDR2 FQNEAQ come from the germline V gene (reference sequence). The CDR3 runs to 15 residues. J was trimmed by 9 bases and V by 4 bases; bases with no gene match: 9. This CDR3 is CASSSGTGAPLEQFF. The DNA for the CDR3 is TGTGCCAGCAGCTCCGGGACAGGGGCTCCTCTTGAGCAGTTCTTC.

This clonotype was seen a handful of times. CDR3 in amino acids: CSVVGGAMETQYF. The CDR3 region has the DNA TGCAGCGTTGTCGGAGGGGCGATGGAGACCCAGTACTTC. V is TRBV29-1 and J is TRBJ2-5; TRBD2 might be the D (6 bases). Germline V CDR1 and CDR2: SQVTM, ANQGSEA. V lost 4 bases and J 5 bases, leaving 14 bases between the germline ends. The CDR3 totals 13 residues.

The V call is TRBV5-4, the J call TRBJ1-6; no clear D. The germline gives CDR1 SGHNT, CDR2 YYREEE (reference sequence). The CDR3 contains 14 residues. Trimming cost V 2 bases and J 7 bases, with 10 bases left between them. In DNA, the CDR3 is TGTGCCAGCAGCTTCGGACCCGGAAATTCACCCCTCCACTTT. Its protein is CASSFGPGNSPLHF.

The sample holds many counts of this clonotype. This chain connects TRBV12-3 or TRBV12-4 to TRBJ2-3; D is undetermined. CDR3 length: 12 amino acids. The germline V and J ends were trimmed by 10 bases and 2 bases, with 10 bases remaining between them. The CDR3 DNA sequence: TGTGCCACGCTAGGCCTCACAGATACGCAGTATTTT. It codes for CATLGLTDTQYF.

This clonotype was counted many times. CDR3 coding DNA: TGTGCCAGCAGTTACCACGAACGGACAGGACAGCCCCAGCATTTT. Its protein product is CASSYHERTGQPQHF. The rearrangement uses TRBV6-2 or TRBV6-3 and TRBJ1-5, with 7 positions matching TRBD1. This CDR3 has 15 residues. V lost 2 bases and J lost 7; bases outside the gene matches: 8. From germline, CDR1 is MNHEY and CDR2 SVGEGT.

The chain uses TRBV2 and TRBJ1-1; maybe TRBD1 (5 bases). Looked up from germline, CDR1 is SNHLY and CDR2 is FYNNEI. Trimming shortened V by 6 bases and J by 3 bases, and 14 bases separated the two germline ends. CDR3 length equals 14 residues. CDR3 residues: CASRPRGEDTEAFF. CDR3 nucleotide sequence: TGTGCCAGCAGGCCGAGAGGGGAAGACACTGAAGCTTTCTTT.

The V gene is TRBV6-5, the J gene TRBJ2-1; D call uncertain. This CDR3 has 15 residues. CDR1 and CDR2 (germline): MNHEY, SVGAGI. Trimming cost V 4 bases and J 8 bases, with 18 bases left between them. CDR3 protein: CASSWGTLQVDEQFF. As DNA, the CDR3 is TGTGCCAGCAGTTGGGGAACTCTCCAAGTCGATGAGCAGTTCTTC.

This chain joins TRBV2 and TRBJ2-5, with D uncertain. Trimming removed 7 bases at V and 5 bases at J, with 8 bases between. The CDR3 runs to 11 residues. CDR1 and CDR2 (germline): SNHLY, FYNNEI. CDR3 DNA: TGTGCCAGCACTATAAGGGAGACCCAGTACTTC. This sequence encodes CASTIRETQYF.

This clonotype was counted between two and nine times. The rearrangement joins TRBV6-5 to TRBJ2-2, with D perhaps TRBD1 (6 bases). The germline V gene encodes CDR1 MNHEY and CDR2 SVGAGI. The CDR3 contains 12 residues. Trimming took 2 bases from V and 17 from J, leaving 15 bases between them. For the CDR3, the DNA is TGTGCCAGCAGTTACGGTCAGGGGCTGTTTTTTTTT. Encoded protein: CASSYGQGLFFF.

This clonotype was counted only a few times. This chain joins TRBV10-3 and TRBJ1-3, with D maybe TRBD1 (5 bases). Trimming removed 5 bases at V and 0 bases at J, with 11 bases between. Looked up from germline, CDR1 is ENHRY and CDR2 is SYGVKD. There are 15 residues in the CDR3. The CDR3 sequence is CAISTGGFSGNTIYF. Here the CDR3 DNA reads TGTGCCATCAGTACGGGGGGTTTCTCTGGAAACACCATATATTTT.

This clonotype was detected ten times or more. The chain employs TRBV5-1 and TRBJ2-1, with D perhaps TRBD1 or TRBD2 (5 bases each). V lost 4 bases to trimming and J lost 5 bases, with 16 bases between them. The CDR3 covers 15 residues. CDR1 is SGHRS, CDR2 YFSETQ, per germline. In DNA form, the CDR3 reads TGCGCCAGCAGCCACCCCCCCGGGACCAACAATGAGCAGTTCTTC. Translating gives CASSHPPGTNNEQFF.

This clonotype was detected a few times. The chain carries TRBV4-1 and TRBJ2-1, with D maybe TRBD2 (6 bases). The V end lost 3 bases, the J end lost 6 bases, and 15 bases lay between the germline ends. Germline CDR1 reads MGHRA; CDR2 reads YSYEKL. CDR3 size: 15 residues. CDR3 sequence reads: CASSHERAPANEQFF. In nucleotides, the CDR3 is TGCGCCAGCAGCCATGAGCGGGCTCCCGCCAATGAGCAGTTCTTC.

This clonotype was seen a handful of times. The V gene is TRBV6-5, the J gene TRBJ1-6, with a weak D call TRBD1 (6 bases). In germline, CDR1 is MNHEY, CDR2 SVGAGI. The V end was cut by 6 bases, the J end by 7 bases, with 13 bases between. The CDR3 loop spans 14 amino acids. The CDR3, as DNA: TGTGCCAGCAGGGTCGGGACAACGAATTCACCCCTCCACTTT. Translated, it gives CASRVGTTNSPLHF.

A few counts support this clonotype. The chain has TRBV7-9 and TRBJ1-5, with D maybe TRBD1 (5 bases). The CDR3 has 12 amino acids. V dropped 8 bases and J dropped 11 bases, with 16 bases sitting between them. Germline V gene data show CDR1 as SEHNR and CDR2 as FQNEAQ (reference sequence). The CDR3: CASGHDGRSQHF. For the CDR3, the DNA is TGTGCCAGCGGACATGACGGCCGGTCCCAGCATTTT.

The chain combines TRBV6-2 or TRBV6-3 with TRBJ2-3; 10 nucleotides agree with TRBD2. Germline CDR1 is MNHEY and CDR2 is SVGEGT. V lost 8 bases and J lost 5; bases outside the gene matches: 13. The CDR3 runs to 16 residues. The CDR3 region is CASRVPLAGMGDTQYF. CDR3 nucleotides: TGTGCCAGCCGTGTTCCACTAGCGGGGATGGGAGATACGCAGTATTTT.